Listed below are T cell receptor beta chains from one sample, sequenced in a study of EBV T-cell therapy then PD-1 blockade in nasopharyngeal carcinoma. Sequencing was performed with immunoSEQ multiplex PCR; in TCRdb, only in-frame clones are kept and a portion is missing. The data contain about 22,000 clones, about 79% of them singletons. No antigen has been identified for these receptors. The sequencing used CD8+ T cells from blood, collected at day -245 from a patient whose treatment included autologous EBV-specific T cells and nivolumab. The source of these receptors is a man aged 40-49 years with nasopharyngeal carcinoma. CDR3s include the opening cysteine and the closing phenylalanine or tryptophan. The D gene is left open where the match is weak. Clone size is stated in some rows and not others, as once, few, many or a class when expanded.

>TRBV6-2/TRBV6-3|few|-
CASSYRGADTQYF
>TRBV3-1/TRBV3-2|few|TRBD1
CASSQVFGDRNTGELFF
>TRBV7-9|-|TRBD2
CASSSGGTDTQYF
>TRBV28|-|TRBD1
CASSFFVGQGGSEQYF
>TRBV7-4|-|-
CASSLDPWGLKSGNTIYF
>TRBV7-8|-|-
CASSPPNRNTGELFF
>TRBV12-3/TRBV12-4|-|-
CASSLVRRRLTF
>TRBV18|-|TRBD1
CASSPGTGEETQYF
>TRBV12-3/TRBV12-4|-|-
CASSFGVTGELFF
>TRBV9|once|-
CASSVRQTNTEAFF
>TRBV4-1|-|TRBD2
CASSQGGGIDEQFF
>TRBV12-2|-|-
CASRFCEGAESPLHF
>TRBV19|once|-
CASTTYGGSNQPQHF
>TRBV5-8|-|-
CASSGQGPNTDTQYF
>TRBV5-1|-|TRBD1
CASSDRAYEQYF
>TRBV25-1|-|TRBD1
CASRGDRGLNTEAFF
>TRBV7-6|few|-
CAAGDHRAGGELFF
>TRBV12-2|-|-
CASPLDPYEQYF
>TRBV7-9|-|-
CASSLTEAFF
>TRBV28|-|-
CASSLVWGGTEAFF
>TRBV10-2|-|-
CASSEYRTNYGYTF
>TRBV7-9|-|-
CASEGGSDTEAFF
>TRBV6-2/TRBV6-3|-|TRBD1
CASSPGQGAVEQYNEQFF
>TRBV27|-|-
CASSLFPRQDQPQHF
>TRBV13|-|-
CASSLHILGSGNTIYF
>TRBV19|-|TRBD1
CAILDRGYGYTF
>TRBV6-5|-|-
CASSIVEGVYGYTF
>TRBV12-3/TRBV12-4|-|-
CASSLWGVTEAFF
>TRBV27|-|-
CASTSSYNSPLHF
>TRBV4-1|-|-
CASSPKSRTEQYF
>TRBV4-3|few|-
CASSQDPGTTYEQYF
>TRBV4-2|-|-
CASSQEEGSSYEQYF
>TRBV2|-|-
CASRALGSGANVLTF
>TRBV12-3/TRBV12-4|few|TRBD1
CASSPQGWAEAFF
>TRBV7-2|-|TRBD2
CASTSIAGATDTQYF
>TRBV9|once|-
CASSVGGLGSGNTIYF
>TRBV11-2|-|-
CASSSPRVGTGRGQYF